The T cell receptor (beta chain) described here comes from a study of blood T cell repertoires in COVID-19. Study-wide context: Acute and convalescent COVID-19 specimens originated in the United States, Italy and Spain. Sources were T cells, B-cell-depleted T cells, or PBMCs; the material itself was cDNA or gDNA.

With V trimmed by 6 bases and J by 8 bases, 4 bases remained unmatched. Germline V gives CDR1 MNHEY, CDR2 SVGEGT. This CDR3 is 13 amino acids long. In the source study's methods: Reference gene primer amplification gave nucleated cell count estimates. The data were produced by immunoSEQ multiplex PCR, yet TCRdb's version contains in-frame clones alone and is incomplete. That table supplies the V and J calls and clone size; D and trimming were determined from the DNA. The data contain tens of thousands of clones, roughly 90% of them seen just once; the ten biggest clones take up roughly 1.3%. Sequencing used peripheral blood. The receptor was isolated from a man in his sixties with acute or convalescent COVID-19. The genes are TRBV6-2 or TRBV6-3 and TRBJ1-6; 7 bases map to TRBD1. CDR3 amino acids: CASSRDSYSPLHF. CDR3 sequence (DNA): TGTGCCAGCAGCAGGGACAGTTATTCACCCCTCCACTTT.